A selection of T cell receptor beta chains follows, all from one sample in a study of T cells in Graves' hyperthyroidism and ophthalmopathy. Each CDR3 protein gets one entry after TCRdb re-called the multiplex PCR reads with MiXCR. The data contain fewer than 550,000 distinct CDR3 sequences, around 16% of them singletons. The sequenced sample consisted of blood. These receptors originate from a woman aged 18-35 years with Graves' hyperthyroidism. CDR3s include the opening cysteine and the closing phenylalanine or tryptophan. Fields, in order: V gene, J gene, D gene, clone size, CDR3 protein, CDR3 DNA. D genes are given only for firm matches. Clone size is not always given. Where it is, it says once, few, many or a class for expanded clones.

>TRBV5-1|TRBJ1-4|NA|many
CASSYIREGNEKLFF
TGCGCCAGCAGCTACATCCGGGAGGGTAATGAAAAACTGTTTTTT
>TRBV4-2|TRBJ1-2|NA|once
CASSLGLAGGRANYGYTF
TGTGCCAGCAGCCTGGGACTAGCGGGGGGCAGGGCTAACTATGGCTACACCTTC
>TRBV28|TRBJ2-3|NA|few
CASSLEGVFGTDTQYF
TGTGCCAGCAGTTTGGAAGGCGTGTTTGGCACAGATACGCAGTATTTT
>TRBV24-1|TRBJ1-2|TRBD1|many
CATSDEGQGGGYTF
TGTGCCACCAGTGATGAGGGACAGGGAGGTGGCTACACCTTC
>TRBV5-1|TRBJ2-5|NA|many
CASSLWSAQETQYF
TGCGCCAGCAGCTTATGGTCAGCCCAAGAGACCCAGTACTTC
>TRBV12-3/TRBV12-4|TRBJ2-7|TRBD2|many
CASSSGTSGYEQYF
TGTGCCAGCAGTTCGGGGACTAGCGGGTACGAGCAGTACTTC
>TRBV6-6|TRBJ2-7|TRBD1|many
CASSYRTGSEQYF
TGTGCCAGCAGTTACCGGACAGGGTCCGAGCAGTACTTC
>TRBV9|TRBJ1-6|NA|many
CASSAGLVDSPLHF
TGTGCCAGCAGCGCAGGCCTCGTGGATTCACCCCTCCACTTT
>TRBV14|TRBJ2-3|NA|many
CASSPRTGHRDTQYF
TGTGCCAGCAGCCCGCGAACGGGGCACCGGGATACGCAGTATTTT
>TRBV20-1|TRBJ2-3|TRBD1|NA
CSAPPRDRGRVGDTQYF
TGCAGTGCCCCGCCCCGGGACAGGGGGCGTGTAGGCGATACGCAGTATTTT
>TRBV19|TRBJ2-3|NA|NA
CASSISKRGGTDTQYF
TGTGCCAGTAGTATTAGCAAGAGGGGGGGCACAGATACGCAGTATTTT
>TRBV9|TRBJ1-1|NA|many
CASSVVASGNTEAFF
TGTGCCAGCAGCGTAGTGGCATCAGGGAACACTGAAGCTTTCTTT
>TRBV6-1|TRBJ1-4|NA|few
CASSRTTLNEKLFF
TGTGCCAGCAGTAGGACAACACTTAATGAAAAACTGTTTTTT
>TRBV20-1|TRBJ1-2|TRBD1|many
CSARERDRGQGYGYTF
TGCAGTGCTAGAGAAAGGGACAGGGGGCAGGGCTATGGCTACACCTTC
>TRBV27|TRBJ1-5|NA|many
CASSLRTDSLSNQPQHF
TGTGCCAGCAGTTTACGGACGGACAGTTTAAGCAATCAGCCCCAGCATTTT
>TRBV20-1|TRBJ1-2|NA|many
CSASARAAYGYTF
TGCAGTGCTAGCGCCAGGGCGGCTTATGGCTACACCTTC
>TRBV10-2|TRBJ2-2|NA|many
CASRAGGGTGELFF
TGCGCCAGCAGGGCAGGGGGAGGAACCGGGGAGCTGTTTTTT
>TRBV29-1|TRBJ1-1|NA|many
CSVIRPTRTEAFF
TGCAGCGTGATTCGACCAACTCGCACTGAAGCTTTCTTT
>TRBV11-2|TRBJ2-3|TRBD2|many
CASSPTPSGRAADTQYF
TGTGCCAGCAGCCCCACCCCTAGCGGGAGGGCCGCAGATACGCAGTATTTT
>TRBV20-1|TRBJ2-7|TRBD1|many
CSAQYGPGQGVYEQYF
TGCAGTGCTCAGTACGGGCCGGGACAGGGGGTTTACGAGCAGTACTTC
>TRBV19|TRBJ1-6|NA|NA
CASSQRLNSPLHF
TGTGCCAGTAGTCAGAGACTTAATTCACCCCTCCACTTT
>TRBV6-1|TRBJ1-2|TRBD1|many
CASTQDRVVYGYTF
TGTGCCAGCACCCAGGACAGGGTAGTCTATGGCTACACCTTC
>TRBV7-8|TRBJ2-3|NA|many
CASSRPGPGEDTQYF
TGTGCCAGCAGCAGACCGGGCCCTGGAGAAGATACGCAGTATTTT
>TRBV27|TRBJ2-7|TRBD1|many
CASSPTGGYEQYF
TGTGCCAGCAGTCCAACAGGGGGCTACGAGCAGTACTTC
>TRBV20-1|TRBJ2-5|NA|many
CSATGQIGETQYF
TGCAGTGCTACGGGACAAATTGGAGAGACCCAGTACTTC
>TRBV12-3/TRBV12-4|TRBJ2-7|NA|many
CASSLWRLLVRHEQYF
TGTGCCAGCAGTTTGTGGAGACTTCTAGTACGGCACGAGCAGTACTTC
>TRBV20-1|TRBJ1-4|NA|many
CSAGSQGGEKLFF
TGCAGTGCCGGTTCGCAGGGAGGGGAAAAACTGTTTTTT
>TRBV10-3|TRBJ1-5|TRBD1|few
CAITLLAGQDPYSNQPQHF
TGTGCCATCACCCTACTGGCCGGACAGGACCCGTATAGCAATCAGCCCCAGCATTTT
>TRBV10-3|TRBJ2-2|NA|many
CAISEIGGVGELFF
TGTGCCATCAGTGAGATCGGGGGCGTCGGGGAGCTGTTTTTT
>TRBV11-3|TRBJ2-1|NA|many
CASSLGAYNEQFF
TGTGCCAGCAGCTTAGGTGCCTACAATGAGCAGTTCTTC
>TRBV20-1|TRBJ2-7|TRBD1|few
CSATDRVDEQYF
TGCAGTGCTACCGACAGGGTCGACGAGCAGTACTTC
>TRBV3-1|TRBJ2-1|NA|NA
CASSRLWGADNEQFF
TGTGCCAGCAGCCGATTGTGGGGGGCGGACAATGAGCAGTTCTTC
>TRBV13|TRBJ2-2|NA|many
CASTVWLNTGELFF
TGTGCCAGTACAGTGTGGTTGAACACCGGGGAGCTGTTTTTT
>TRBV5-5|TRBJ1-5|NA|NA
CASSLEGIGQPQHF
TGTGCCAGCAGCTTGGAAGGGATAGGCCAGCCCCAGCATTTT
>TRBV2|TRBJ2-5|TRBD1|many
CASRMGQGVETQYF
TGTGCCAGCAGGATGGGACAGGGGGTCGAGACCCAGTACTTC
>TRBV12-3/TRBV12-4|TRBJ2-1|NA|many
CASSFFYNEQFF
TGTGCCAGCAGTTTTTTCTACAATGAGCAGTTCTTC
>TRBV7-9|TRBJ2-5|NA|many
CASSGLQETQYF
TGTGCCAGCAGTGGACTTCAAGAGACCCAGTACTTC
>TRBV7-2|TRBJ2-7|TRBD2|few
CASSYGLAGEEQYF
TGTGCCAGCAGCTACGGACTAGCGGGAGAAGAGCAGTACTTC
>TRBV27|TRBJ2-1|TRBD1|once
CASSLGTGDYNEQFF
TGTGCCAGCAGTTTAGGGACAGGCGATTACAATGAGCAGTTCTTC
>TRBV4-1|TRBJ2-7|TRBD1|many
CASSQEMTGGFYEQYF
TGCGCCAGCAGCCAAGAAATGACAGGGGGATTCTACGAGCAGTACTTC
>TRBV6-2/TRBV6-3|TRBJ1-6|NA|few
CASSYSTTKRDSPLHF
TGTGCCAGCAGTTACTCGACCACAAAGAGGGATTCACCCCTCCACTTT
>TRBV12-3/TRBV12-4|TRBJ2-6|TRBD2|NA
CASSFFKGLAGGRSGANVLTF
TGTGCCAGCAGTTTTTTTAAGGGACTAGCGGGGGGCCGCTCTGGGGCCAACGTCCTGACTTTC
>TRBV19|TRBJ1-1|NA|many
CAGDRPDNTEAFF
TGTGCCGGTGACAGACCGGATAACACTGAAGCTTTCTTT
>TRBV11-3|TRBJ2-1|NA|NA
CASSLGAGRGNEQFF
TGTGCCAGCAGCTTAGGGGCAGGAAGGGGCAATGAGCAGTTCTTC
>TRBV7-3|TRBJ1-2|TRBD1|many
CASSNRQGFGYTF
TGTGCCAGCAGCAACAGACAGGGCTTTGGCTACACCTTC
>TRBV9|TRBJ1-5|NA|NA
CASSARGEKPQHF
TGTGCCAGCAGCGCCAGGGGTGAAAAGCCCCAGCATTTT